Shown below are 14 T cell receptor beta chains from a single sample sequenced in a study of blood T cell repertoires in COVID-19. The data were produced by immunoSEQ multiplex PCR, yet TCRdb's version contains in-frame clones alone and is incomplete. In the table there are 200,000 to 250,000 clones, 70% to 90% of which are singletons. The sequenced sample consisted of peripheral blood. Receptor source: a woman aged 40 to 50 who had recovered from COVID-19.

The V and J genes are TRBV29-1 and TRBJ2-7; 7 bases map to TRBD1. CDR1 is SQVTM and CDR2 is ANQGSEA in the germline V gene. This CDR3 is 15 amino acids long. V shed 6 bases, J shed 0 bases, and the junction held 11 bases outside the gene matches. CDR3 in amino acids: CSVAPGTAISYEQYF. The DNA for the CDR3 is TGCAGCGTGGCACCAGGGACAGCTATCTCCTACGAGCAGTACTTC.

This chain joins TRBV5-4 and TRBJ2-5, with D maybe TRBD2 (6 bases). Germline V CDR1 and CDR2: SGHNT, YYREEE (reference sequence). V was pared by 1 base and J by 5 bases, with 18 bases between. The length of the CDR3 is 16 residues. CDR3 sequence reads: CASSLRVGGPRETQYF. The CDR3 DNA reads TGTGCCAGCAGCTTGCGGGTCGGAGGGCCTCGGGAGACCCAGTACTTC.

This chain joins TRBV29-1 and TRBJ2-7; perhaps TRBD1 as D (6 bases). This CDR3 region has 15 residues. Germline CDR1 SQVTM, CDR2 ANQGSEA. V shed 4 bases and J shed 4 bases, with 20 bases lying between them. Written as DNA, the CDR3 is TGCAGCGTTGTCCCTACAGGGACCTTCCGATACGAGCAGTACTTC. Protein: CSVVPTGTFRYEQYF.

The chain has TRBV7-9 and TRBJ1-6; possible D gene TRBD1, 5 bases. V was cut by 4 bases and J by 9 bases, with 22 bases left in between. CDR1 is SEHNR and CDR2 is FQNEAQ in the germline V gene (reference sequence). The CDR3 contains 17 residues. CDR3 protein: CASSSGGAPWPRSPLHF. The CDR3 region has the DNA TGTGCCAGCAGCTCAGGAGGGGCCCCTTGGCCTCGTTCACCCCTCCACTTT. Supplemented by reference TRBV7-9 and TRBJ1-6, the full variable domain reads DTGVSQNPRHKITKRGQNVTFRCDPISEHNRLYWYRQTLGQGPEFLTYFQNEAQLEKSRLLSDRFSAERPKGSFSTLEIQRTEQGDSAMYLCASSSGGAPWPRSPLHFGNGTRLTVT.

The chain has TRBV4-3 and TRBJ1-2; D may be TRBD1 (5 bases). V lost 4 bases and J lost 1, with 13 bases in between. The CDR3 loop spans 15 amino acids. In germline, CDR1 is LGHNA, CDR2 YSLEER. The CDR3 nucleotides are TGCGCCAGCAGCCCCGGAGCAGGGCATAACTATGGCTACACCTTC. Protein sequence: CASSPGAGHNYGYTF.

The chain combines TRBV2 with TRBJ2-2, with D maybe TRBD2 (7 bases). This CDR3 is built from 16 residues. Germline V gene data show CDR1 as SNHLY and CDR2 as FYNNEI. V shed 6 bases and J shed 4 bases, with 18 bases lying between them. CDR3 region: CASRPRSGGSTGELFF. The CDR3 DNA sequence: TGTGCCAGCAGGCCCCGGTCGGGGGGCAGCACCGGGGAGCTGTTTTTT.

The chain has TRBV30 and TRBJ2-7, with D possibly TRBD2 on 5 matching bases. Looked up from germline, CDR1 is GTSNPN and CDR2 is SVGIG (reference sequence). The CDR3 totals 13 residues. The V end was cut by 2 bases, the J end by 3 bases, with 11 bases between. The CDR3 region is CAWSHRSGYEQYF. In DNA form, the CDR3 reads TGTGCCTGGAGTCACCGGAGCGGCTACGAGCAGTACTTC.

The V and J genes are TRBV4-3 and TRBJ2-7, with D possibly being TRBD1 (6 bases). The CDR3 runs 16 residues. Germline-derived CDR1 and CDR2 are LGHNA and YSLEER. V lost 0 bases and J lost 5, with 17 bases in between. The DNA for the CDR3 is TGCGCCAGCAGCCAAGAATTGGGGCAGGGGCTCCACGAGCAGTACTTC. Its protein product is CASSQELGQGLHEQYF.

The chain uses TRBV6-6 and TRBJ2-7; 10 bases are a match to TRBD1. This CDR3 has 14 residues. V lost 7 bases to trimming and J lost 3 bases; unmatched junction nucleotides: 6. The germline CDR1 and CDR2 sequences are MNHNY and SVGAGI (reference sequence). The CDR3 spells CASIDRGLRYEQYF. The CDR3 nucleotides are TGTGCCAGCATCGACAGGGGGCTCCGCTACGAGCAGTACTTC.

The V and J genes are TRBV5-6 and TRBJ2-5; a weak D match, TRBD1 (6 bases). The V gene lost 4 bases and the J gene lost 5 bases, with 15 bases spanning the gap. CDR3 length: 14 residues. Germline loops: CDR1 SGHDT, CDR2 YYEEEE. The CDR3 coding sequence is TGTGCCAGCAGCCCCGGGACAACTTGGGAGACCCAGTACTTC. Encoded protein: CASSPGTTWETQYF.

This clone was seen a handful of times. The chain is built from TRBV9 and TRBJ1-4; 9 nucleotides match TRBD1. The CDR3 length is 16 residues. J gave up 8 bases and V 1 base, and 9 bases lay outside the gene matches. CDR1 and CDR2 from the germline V gene are SGDLS and YYNGEE. The CDR3: CASSVLPTGGIEKLFF. The CDR3 DNA sequence: TGTGCCAGCAGCGTACTCCCGACAGGGGGGATCGAAAAACTGTTTTTT.

The chain employs TRBV6-5 and TRBJ2-7; TRBD1 matches at 7 bases. After removal of 4 bases from V and 5 bases from J, the junction contained 8 bases not matched to a gene. There are 14 residues in the CDR3. Germline lookup yields CDR1 MNHEY and CDR2 SVGAGI. The CDR3, as DNA: TGTGCCAGCAGTTTGGGGACAGTTCGCGACGAGCAGTACTTC. It yields the protein CASSLGTVRDEQYF.

The J gene is TRBJ1-4, the V gene TRBV11-2; 7 bases agree with TRBD1. CDR1 SGHAT and CDR2 FQNNGV come from the germline V gene. Unmatched junction bases numbered 6, after V lost 6 bases and J lost 5 bases. The CDR3 sequence is 14 residues long. CDR3 protein: CASSRDRANEKLFF. CDR3 coding DNA: TGTGCCAGCAGTCGAGACAGGGCCAATGAAAAACTGTTTTTT.

The V and J genes are TRBV6-1 and TRBJ2-2; maybe TRBD2 (6 bases). The CDR3 is made up of 14 amino acids. V was clipped by 1 base and J by 7 bases, with 10 bases between them. CDR1 and CDR2 from the germline V gene are MNHNS and SASEGT. CDR3 in DNA: TGTGCCAGCAGTGAAGTTCAGGGAGGCGGGGAGCTGTTTTTT. As protein: CASSEVQGGGELFF.